A selection of T cell receptor beta chains follows, all from one sample in a study of shared clonotypes between healthy human individuals. The method was immunoSEQ multiplex PCR; TCRdb's version includes in-frame clones alone and lacks a portion of them. The table lists fewer than 600,000 clones, roughly four fifths of them singletons, with about 11% in the top ten. Sequenced sample: PBMCs. The receptors here all came from a woman aged 40 to 50 in good health. Some clones in this sample may be carry-over from other donors' samples. Both conserved end residues are part of each CDR3. The D gene is left open where the match is weak. The size entry is marked missing in some rows and otherwise reads once, few, many or a size class.

v_call: TRBV10-3; j_call: TRBJ2-1; clone_size: .; d_call: TRBD2; cdr3_nt: TGTGCCACGGGACTAGCGGGAGGAAATGAGCAGTTCTTC; cdr3_aa: CATGLAGGNEQFF
v_call: TRBV6-1; j_call: TRBJ2-7; clone_size: .; d_call: .; cdr3_nt: TGTGCCAGCAGTGAAGTTGGCCTTGGGGGGTACGAGCAGTACTTC; cdr3_aa: CASSEVGLGGYEQYF
v_call: TRBV5-1; j_call: TRBJ2-2; clone_size: .; d_call: .; cdr3_nt: TGCGCCAGCAGCTTGGTTTTGGGCGGGGAGCTGTTTTTT; cdr3_aa: CASSLVLGGELFF
v_call: TRBV5-4; j_call: TRBJ2-7; clone_size: .; d_call: TRBD2; cdr3_nt: TGTGCCAGCAGCAAGCTAGCGGGTTCCTACGAGCAGTACTTC; cdr3_aa: CASSKLAGSYEQYF
v_call: TRBV11-2; j_call: TRBJ1-1; clone_size: .; d_call: .; cdr3_nt: TGTGCCAGCAGCTTAGGTGTGAACACTGAAGCTTTCTTT; cdr3_aa: CASSLGVNTEAFF
v_call: TRBV11-2; j_call: TRBJ2-3; clone_size: .; d_call: TRBD2; cdr3_nt: TGTGCCAGCAGCTTAGTTAGCGGGAGGGCCGGGGCAGATACGCAGTATTTT; cdr3_aa: CASSLVSGRAGADTQYF
v_call: TRBV27; j_call: TRBJ2-1; clone_size: .; d_call: .; cdr3_nt: TGTGCCAGCAGTTTAGGCCTCTCCGTGGGAGAAAGCTCCTACAATGAGCAGTTCTTC; cdr3_aa: CASSLGLSVGESSYNEQFF
v_call: TRBV11-2; j_call: TRBJ2-7; clone_size: .; d_call: TRBD2; cdr3_nt: TGTGCCAGCAGCACCTCACCGACTAGCTTAATCTACGAGCAGTACTTC; cdr3_aa: CASSTSPTSLIYEQYF
v_call: TRBV7-2; j_call: TRBJ2-5; clone_size: .; d_call: TRBD2; cdr3_nt: TGTGCCAGCAGCTTGGGTTTAGCGGGAGGCAGTGAGACCCAGTACTTC; cdr3_aa: CASSLGLAGGSETQYF
v_call: TRBV7-8; j_call: TRBJ2-2; clone_size: .; d_call: .; cdr3_nt: TGTGCCAGCAGCTTAGTCGGTGGGGGCACCGGGGAGCTGTTTTTT; cdr3_aa: CASSLVGGGTGELFF
v_call: TRBV19; j_call: TRBJ2-7; clone_size: .; d_call: .; cdr3_nt: TGTGCCAGTAGTATCGGCCCCGGGGACTACGAGCAGTACTTC; cdr3_aa: CASSIGPGDYEQYF
v_call: TRBV30; j_call: TRBJ1-6; clone_size: .; d_call: .; cdr3_nt: TGTGCCTGGAGCGCAGGGGTGGCACCCCTCCACTTT; cdr3_aa: CAWSAGVAPLHF
v_call: TRBV7-9; j_call: TRBJ2-7; clone_size: .; d_call: .; cdr3_nt: TGTGCCAGCAGCCTCCTCGACGGGTACGAGCAGTACTTC; cdr3_aa: CASSLLDGYEQYF
v_call: TRBV27; j_call: TRBJ2-5; clone_size: .; d_call: TRBD1; cdr3_nt: TGTGCCAGCAGTTTGCTCCCGGGACAGGGAAGGGAGACCCAGTACTTC; cdr3_aa: CASSLLPGQGRETQYF
v_call: TRBV4-3; j_call: TRBJ2-7; clone_size: .; d_call: .; cdr3_nt: TGCGCCAGCAGCCAAGGGATAGATACCTACGAGCAGTACTTC; cdr3_aa: CASSQGIDTYEQYF
v_call: TRBV4-1; j_call: TRBJ2-3; clone_size: .; d_call: .; cdr3_nt: TGCGCCAGCAGCCAGGGGCGGGGCCTACCCTATGGCACAGATACGCAGTATTTT; cdr3_aa: CASSQGRGLPYGTDTQYF
v_call: TRBV9; j_call: TRBJ2-1; clone_size: .; d_call: TRBD2; cdr3_nt: TGTGCCAGCAGCGTAACCCTAGCGGGAGGAAACAATGAGCAGTTCTTC; cdr3_aa: CASSVTLAGGNNEQFF
v_call: TRBV28; j_call: TRBJ2-3; clone_size: few; d_call: TRBD2; cdr3_nt: TGTGCCAGCAGTTCATCTAGCGGGACTTCCACAGATACGCAGTATTTT; cdr3_aa: CASSSSSGTSTDTQYF
v_call: TRBV20-1; j_call: TRBJ2-2; clone_size: .; d_call: .; cdr3_nt: TGCAGTGCTCCCCTGGGCGGGGAGCTGTTTTTT; cdr3_aa: CSAPLGGELFF
v_call: TRBV2; j_call: TRBJ1-2; clone_size: .; d_call: .; cdr3_nt: TGTGCCAGCATTCTGACGGTCGTCTATGGCTACACCTTC; cdr3_aa: CASILTVVYGYTF
v_call: TRBV28; j_call: TRBJ1-1; clone_size: .; d_call: .; cdr3_nt: TGTGCCAGCAGTTTCGGGTCAGGCAACACTGAAGCTTTCTTT; cdr3_aa: CASSFGSGNTEAFF
v_call: TRBV28; j_call: TRBJ2-7; clone_size: .; d_call: TRBD2; cdr3_nt: TGTGCCAGCAGTTTACCTAGCGGGAGGGTCGAGCAGTACTTC; cdr3_aa: CASSLPSGRVEQYF
v_call: TRBV19; j_call: TRBJ1-1; clone_size: few; d_call: TRBD1; cdr3_nt: TGTGCCAGTAAACCGACCGGGACAGGGCCCACTGAAGCTTTCTTT; cdr3_aa: CASKPTGTGPTEAFF
v_call: TRBV6-4; j_call: TRBJ2-3; clone_size: .; d_call: .; cdr3_nt: TGTGCCAGCAGTCCTCAGACTAGGGGAGATACGCAGTATTTT; cdr3_aa: CASSPQTRGDTQYF
v_call: TRBV30; j_call: TRBJ2-3; clone_size: .; d_call: .; cdr3_nt: TGTGCCTGGAGTGGGTTGGACTATGAAGATACGCAGTATTTT; cdr3_aa: CAWSGLDYEDTQYF
v_call: TRBV27; j_call: TRBJ1-2; clone_size: .; d_call: .; cdr3_nt: TGTGCCAGCAGTCCTCTAGGACAGCGTACACGTGGTGGCTACACCTTC; cdr3_aa: CASSPLGQRTRGGYTF
v_call: TRBV6-1; j_call: TRBJ2-1; clone_size: few; d_call: .; cdr3_nt: TGTGCCAGCAGTGAAGCGCCGGAGTCCTACAATGAGCAGTTCTTC; cdr3_aa: CASSEAPESYNEQFF
v_call: TRBV7-9; j_call: TRBJ2-2; clone_size: .; d_call: .; cdr3_nt: TGTGCCAGCAGCTTAGCGGGGGATGGGGAGCTGTTTTTT; cdr3_aa: CASSLAGDGELFF
v_call: TRBV18; j_call: TRBJ2-5; clone_size: .; d_call: TRBD1; cdr3_nt: TGTGCCAGCTCTCCGGGACAGGGTCCCCAAGAGACCCAGTACTTC; cdr3_aa: CASSPGQGPQETQYF
v_call: TRBV21-1; j_call: TRBJ2-7; clone_size: .; d_call: .; cdr3_nt: TGTGCCAGCATTACAGTTACCTACGAGCAGTACTTC; cdr3_aa: CASITVTYEQYF
v_call: TRBV18; j_call: TRBJ2-7; clone_size: .; d_call: TRBD1; cdr3_nt: TGTGCCAGCTCACCATCAGGGGGTCCCTACGAGCAGTACTTC; cdr3_aa: CASSPSGGPYEQYF
v_call: TRBV7-3; j_call: TRBJ2-3; clone_size: .; d_call: .; cdr3_nt: TGTGCCAGCAGCTCTACAGGTCGGGGAGGCACAGATACGCAGTATTTT; cdr3_aa: CASSSTGRGGTDTQYF
v_call: TRBV15; j_call: TRBJ1-3; clone_size: .; d_call: .; cdr3_nt: TGTGCCACCAGCAGTCGTTGGGCGTCTGGAAACACCATATATTTT; cdr3_aa: CATSSRWASGNTIYF
v_call: TRBV7-9; j_call: TRBJ1-1; clone_size: .; d_call: .; cdr3_nt: TGTGCCAGCAGCTTAGATGGGAGGCTAACTGAAGCTTTCTTT; cdr3_aa: CASSLDGRLTEAFF
v_call: TRBV7-9; j_call: TRBJ1-1; clone_size: .; d_call: .; cdr3_nt: TGTGCCAGCAGCTTGGGGGAACTGAACACTGAAGCTTTCTTT; cdr3_aa: CASSLGELNTEAFF
v_call: TRBV7-3; j_call: TRBJ2-1; clone_size: once; d_call: .; cdr3_nt: TGTGCCAGCAGCTTACCAATTGGGGGTGAGCAGTTCTTC; cdr3_aa: CASSLPIGGEQFF
v_call: TRBV19; j_call: TRBJ2-7; clone_size: .; d_call: .; cdr3_nt: TGTGCCAGTAGTGCCACCTTGAGGGGCTTTTTGCCCGACTCCTACGAGCAGTACTTC; cdr3_aa: CASSATLRGFLPDSYEQYF
v_call: TRBV6-1; j_call: TRBJ2-3; clone_size: few; d_call: TRBD1; cdr3_nt: TGTGCCAGCAGTCCTCCGGGACAGACAGATACGCAGTATTTT; cdr3_aa: CASSPPGQTDTQYF
v_call: TRBV18; j_call: TRBJ1-2; clone_size: .; d_call: .; cdr3_nt: TGTGCCAGCTCACCTCCCCCTGGGGCTGATGGCTACACCTTC; cdr3_aa: CASSPPPGADGYTF
v_call: TRBV6-6; j_call: TRBJ2-2; clone_size: .; d_call: TRBD2; cdr3_nt: TGTGCCAGCAGTTTAAGACTAGCGGGAGTTAACGGGGAGCTGTTTTTT; cdr3_aa: CASSLRLAGVNGELFF
v_call: TRBV10-1; j_call: TRBJ1-5; clone_size: .; d_call: .; cdr3_nt: TGCGCCAGCAATTCCCCACTGGGGCCCCAGCATTTT; cdr3_aa: CASNSPLGPQHF
v_call: TRBV15; j_call: TRBJ2-5; clone_size: .; d_call: TRBD2; cdr3_nt: TGTGCCACCTCTTGGGGGGGGGAGACCCAGTACTTC; cdr3_aa: CATSWGGETQYF
v_call: TRBV7-2; j_call: TRBJ1-2; clone_size: .; d_call: .; cdr3_nt: TGTGCCAGCAGTACGTTAGACCACTATGGCTACACCTTC; cdr3_aa: CASSTLDHYGYTF
v_call: TRBV10-3; j_call: TRBJ1-2; clone_size: .; d_call: .; cdr3_nt: TGTGCCATCAGTGAGTCTGGTTCGGGGGGCTACACCTTC; cdr3_aa: CAISESGSGGYTF
v_call: TRBV5-1; j_call: TRBJ2-1; clone_size: few; d_call: .; cdr3_nt: TGCGCCAGCAGCCCGCGACTAGATTACAATGAGCAGTTCTTC; cdr3_aa: CASSPRLDYNEQFF
v_call: TRBV9; j_call: TRBJ2-3; clone_size: few; d_call: .; cdr3_nt: TGTGCCAGCAGCCCCACTAGCACAGATACGCAGTATTTT; cdr3_aa: CASSPTSTDTQYF
v_call: TRBV27; j_call: TRBJ2-7; clone_size: .; d_call: TRBD1; cdr3_nt: TGTGCCAGCAGCAGCTACGGACAGGCGGAGCAGTACTTC; cdr3_aa: CASSSYGQAEQYF
v_call: TRBV2; j_call: TRBJ2-1; clone_size: .; d_call: .; cdr3_nt: TGTGCCAGCAGTGAGATGGGGCGGAGCTCCTACAATGAGCAGTTCTTC; cdr3_aa: CASSEMGRSSYNEQFF
v_call: TRBV2; j_call: TRBJ2-3; clone_size: .; d_call: TRBD1; cdr3_nt: TGTGCCAGCAGGGGGGACAGGACCTCCTCCGGTGAGCAGTATTTT; cdr3_aa: CASRGDRTSSGEQYF
v_call: TRBV6-1; j_call: TRBJ2-1; clone_size: few; d_call: TRBD1; cdr3_nt: TGTGCCAGCCACAGGGGCTCCTACAATGAGCAGTTCTTC; cdr3_aa: CASHRGSYNEQFF
v_call: TRBV5-4; j_call: TRBJ2-3; clone_size: .; d_call: .; cdr3_nt: TGTGCCAGCAGCCGGGGAGGGGGGCAGGTAGACACAGATACGCAGTATTTT; cdr3_aa: CASSRGGGQVDTDTQYF
v_call: TRBV19; j_call: TRBJ2-3; clone_size: .; d_call: .; cdr3_nt: TGTGCCAGTAGTATACCCTACGGGACAGATACGCAGTATTTT; cdr3_aa: CASSIPYGTDTQYF
v_call: TRBV7-2; j_call: TRBJ2-2; clone_size: .; d_call: .; cdr3_nt: TGTGCCAGCAGCCGTCGACAGGTCTCGAACACCGGGGAGCTGTTTTTT; cdr3_aa: CASSRRQVSNTGELFF
v_call: TRBV27; j_call: TRBJ1-2; clone_size: .; d_call: .; cdr3_nt: TGTGCCAGCACCCCGGGACCTGGCGGCTATGGCTACACCTTC; cdr3_aa: CASTPGPGGYGYTF
v_call: TRBV28; j_call: TRBJ1-5; clone_size: .; d_call: TRBD1; cdr3_nt: TGTGCCAGCAGTTCACCCCGTGCAGGGGGCGCGGTCGGAAATCAGCCCCAGCATTTT; cdr3_aa: CASSSPRAGGAVGNQPQHF
v_call: TRBV2; j_call: TRBJ2-3; clone_size: .; d_call: .; cdr3_nt: TGTGCCAGCACATACACAGATACGCAGTATTTT; cdr3_aa: CASTYTDTQYF
v_call: TRBV19; j_call: TRBJ1-5; clone_size: .; d_call: TRBD1; cdr3_nt: TGTGCCAGTAGTAGCCGGGACAGGGGGGGCAATCAGCCCCAGCATTTT; cdr3_aa: CASSSRDRGGNQPQHF